This T cell receptor beta chain stems from a study of blood T cell repertoires in COVID-19 (dated by TCRdb to the early 2020s). Describing the broader study: The collaborator samples originated in the United States, Italy and Spain and spanned the acute and convalescent phases of COVID-19. The prospective study material was composed of cDNA or gDNA derived from T cells, B-cell-depleted T cells, or PBMCs. The dataset comprised deeply sampled blood TCRbeta repertoires from subjects exposed to, actively infected with, or recovered from COVID-19. A freely available public database, intended as a resource for researchers studying the immune response to SARS-CoV-2, is where the repertoires were released. Samples came from the ongoing ImmuneRACE study (first 160 participants) plus 1,254 subjects from 6 global collaborators. The sample metadata nearly always contained a de-identified subject ID, COVID-19 status, age in years and sex. Where available, HLA class I and class II types were obtained from metadata supplied by the sample provider rather than from assay-based typing.

Study-wide findings and limitations: How much clinical and demographic metadata was included differed by source and by participant, and the metadata was provided uncurated.

TCRbeta CDR3 regions were amplified from genomic DNA by means of the immunoSEQ Assay, a bias-controlled multiplex PCR. The authors processed their data as follows. The number of nucleated cells in each sample was estimated from the amplification of reference gene primers within the assay. To quantify the absolute abundance of each unique TCRbeta CDR3 rearrangement, sequence reads were collapsed and filtered. For each sample, productive Simpson clonality was calculated by taking the square root of Simpson's diversity index across productive rearrangements. TCRdb took over this immuneACCESS table, retaining in-frame rearrangements with V and J assigned. Such tables are incomplete; in checked studies, under half of the missing clones stem from an unresolved V gene, and the remainder is unexplained. V, J and clone size are taken as reported in that table, and D and trimming were inferred from the DNA itself. Recorded for this sample are around 100,000 clones; about 89% of them occurred a single time. The ten largest make up roughly 15% of the sample.

Each collaborating institution followed its own protocols to collect whole blood in K2EDTA tubes. For TCRbeta analysis, collaborators shipped samples as frozen whole blood, isolated PBMCs, or DNA extracted from either of those sample types. Based on the germline V gene (reference sequence), the CDR1 and CDR2 sequences are SGHNT and YYREEE. The CDR3 runs 13 residues from the cysteine to the phenylalanine. Kept here is only the CDR3 DNA, which spans 39 bases and is read in frame from base 1. Germline trimming: 5 bases from V, 6 bases from J; junction bases outside gene matches: 7. Worth noting for this clone: No cognate antigen has been identified for it. No base quality information exists; no much larger clone differs at one position.

Source material: peripheral blood. This sequence originates from a man aged 45-60 years with acute or convalescent COVID-19. The chain joins TRBV5-4 to TRBJ1-2, and TRBD1 matches 7 of the central bases. The DNA reads as follows: TGTGCCAGCAGACAGGGACAGTCGAATGGCTACACCTTC. Translated, it gives CASRQGQSNGYTF.